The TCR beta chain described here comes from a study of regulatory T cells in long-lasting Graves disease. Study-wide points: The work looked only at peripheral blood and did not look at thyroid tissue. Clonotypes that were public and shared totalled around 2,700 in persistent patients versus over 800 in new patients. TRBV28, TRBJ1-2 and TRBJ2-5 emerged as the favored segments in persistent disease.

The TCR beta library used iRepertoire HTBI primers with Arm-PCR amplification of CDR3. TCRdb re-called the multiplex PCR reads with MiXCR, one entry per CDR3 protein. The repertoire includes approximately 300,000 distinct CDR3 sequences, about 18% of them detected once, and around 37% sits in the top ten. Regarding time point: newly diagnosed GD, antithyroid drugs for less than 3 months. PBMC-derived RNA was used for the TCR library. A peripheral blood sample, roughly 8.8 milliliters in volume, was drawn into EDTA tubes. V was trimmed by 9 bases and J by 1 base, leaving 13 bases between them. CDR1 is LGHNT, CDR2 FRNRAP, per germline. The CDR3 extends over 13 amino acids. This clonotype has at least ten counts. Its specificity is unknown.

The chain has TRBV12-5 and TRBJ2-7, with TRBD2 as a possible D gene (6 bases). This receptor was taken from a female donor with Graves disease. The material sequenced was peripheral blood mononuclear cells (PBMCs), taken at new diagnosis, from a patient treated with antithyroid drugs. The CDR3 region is CASGGTYSYEQYF. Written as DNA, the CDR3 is TGTGCTAGCGGCGGGACCTATTCCTACGAGCAGTACTTC.